These 10 T cell receptor beta chains came from one sample sequenced in a study of shared clonotypes between healthy human individuals. This table comes from immunoSEQ multiplex PCR, and its TCRdb copy is limited to in-frame clones, with some not included. The sample lists hundreds of thousands of clones, around 96% occurring once. Naive CD8 cells lacked CD45RO and underwent positive selection for CCR7, leaving out terminally differentiated effector memory CD45RA+ cells. The sequencing input was naive CD8+ T cells sorted from blood. The receptors were sampled from a woman aged 25 to 39 in good health.

CDR3 region: CASSLITEAFF. Written as DNA, the CDR3 is TGTGCCAGCAGCTTAATCACTGAAGCTTTCTTT. V is TRBV7-8 and J is TRBJ1-1, with no clear D. The CDR3 is 11 residues long. Per germline, CDR1 SGHVS and CDR2 FQNEAQ. V lost 2 bases and J lost 4, with 2 bases in between.

The chain recombines TRBV11-2 with TRBJ2-7; D unresolved. This CDR3 has 12 amino acids. Trimming removed 0 bases at V and 6 bases at J, with 6 bases between. Germline values: CDR1 SGHAT, CDR2 FQNNGV. In DNA, the CDR3 is TGTGCCAGCAGCTTAGATTCGATCGAGCAGTACTTC. Its protein is CASSLDSIEQYF.

This clone was observed a single time. V and J are TRBV13 and TRBJ2-2; D is unresolved. This CDR3 is 12 amino acids long. Per the germline V gene, CDR1 is PRHDT and CDR2 is FYEKMQ (reference sequence). Trimming took 1 base from V and 5 from J, leaving 2 bases between them. The CDR3 loop reads CASSLVTGELFF. Written as DNA, the CDR3 is TGTGCCAGCAGCTTAGTTACCGGGGAGCTGTTTTTT.

Details on this clone: Other DNA sequences in this specimen translate into the identical CDR3. The V call is TRBV7-9, the J call TRBJ2-1; 11 nucleotides align to TRBD2. The germline gives CDR1 SEHNR, CDR2 FQNEAQ (reference sequence). J was trimmed by 3 bases and V by 2 bases; bases with no gene match: 0. This CDR3 has 15 amino acids. CDR3 loop: CASSLLAGGYNEQFF. The DNA for the CDR3 is TGTGCCAGCAGCTTACTAGCGGGGGGCTACAATGAGCAGTTCTTC.

CDR3 sequence: CASSFLGGNNEQFF. The CDR3, as DNA: TGTGCCAGTAGTTTCTTGGGGGGAAACAATGAGCAGTTCTTC. This chain joins TRBV19 and TRBJ2-1; D possibly corresponds to TRBD2 (6 bases). The CDR3 spans 14 residues. The V and J ends lost 5 bases and 5 bases respectively, with 13 bases between them. Germline V gene sequence: CDR1 LNHDA, CDR2 SQIVND (reference sequence). The full variable domain, completed using reference TRBV19 and TRBJ2-1, is DGGITQSPKYLFRKEGQNVTLSCEQNLNHDAMYWYRQDPGQGLRLIYYSQIVNDFQKGDIAEGYSVSREKKESFPLTVTSAQKNPTAFYLCASSFLGGNNEQFFGPGTRLTVL.

The genes are TRBV11-3 and TRBJ2-2; D gene unclear. CDR1 is SGHNT, CDR2 YENEEA, per germline. V was pared by 5 bases and J by 7 bases, with 8 bases between. CDR3 length: 12 amino acids. The CDR3 protein is CASSDPGGELFF. The CDR3 DNA is TGTGCCAGCAGCGACCCTGGCGGGGAGCTGTTTTTT. Full variable domain (outside the CDR3, taken from reference TRBV11-3 and TRBJ2-2): EAGVVQSPRYKIIEKKQPVAFWCNPISGHNTLYWYLQNLGQGPELLIRYENEEAVDDSQLPKDRFSAERLKGVDSTLKIQPAELGDSAVYLCASSDPGGELFFGEGSRLTVL.

The genes are TRBV30 and TRBJ2-3; 11 bases are shared with TRBD2. Germline CDR1 and CDR2: GTSNPN and SVGIG (reference sequence). This CDR3 has 15 amino acids. The V gene end was trimmed by 3 bases and the J gene end by 5 bases; junction bases not matched to a gene: 7. Written as DNA, the CDR3 is TGTGCCTGGAGCCTACTAGCGGGAGATGGAGATACGCAGTATTTT. It is translated as CAWSLLAGDGDTQYF.

The rearrangement joins TRBV9 to TRBJ2-1; 12 nucleotides match TRBD2. J gave up 1 base and V 4 bases, and 12 bases lay outside the gene matches. The CDR3 runs to 19 residues. The germline V gene has CDR1 SGDLS and CDR2 YYNGEE. The CDR3 region has the DNA TGTGCCAGCAGCTCCACCGGGACTAGCGGGCGGGGATCCTACAATGAGCAGTTCTTC. This gives the protein CASSSTGTSGRGSYNEQFF.

V and J are TRBV28 and TRBJ1-1, with TRBD1 matching 10 bases. The germline V gene has CDR1 MDHEN and CDR2 SYDVKM. This CDR3 contains 13 residues. Trimming cost V 6 bases and J 7 bases; bases outside gene matches: 5. CDR3 residues: CASSPGQGGEAFF. Written as DNA, the CDR3 is TGTGCCAGCAGCCCTGGACAGGGGGGTGAAGCTTTCTTT.

This clone was detected only once. The chain links TRBV7-2 to TRBJ1-5; D may be TRBD1 (6 bases). The length of the CDR3 is 14 residues. Deletions cut 4 bases from V and 4 bases from J, with 11 bases between. The germline V gene has CDR1 SGHTA and CDR2 FQGNSA. CDR3 DNA sequence: TGTGCCAGCAGCTCCCCCACAGGGAATCAGCCCCAGCATTTT. Protein sequence: CASSSPTGNQPQHF.